These 31 T cell receptor beta chains were all obtained from the same sample, sequenced in a study of shared clonotypes between healthy human individuals. CD45RO-negative CD8 cells positively selected for CCR7 made up the naive population, which excluded terminally differentiated effector memory CD45RA+ cells. Clones were sequenced by immunoSEQ multiplex PCR, and TCRdb holds only the in-frame ones, with some missing. The data show some 600,000 clones, with roughly 96% seen just once and about 0.12% held by the top ten. Material for sequencing was naive CD8+ T cells sorted from blood. Receptor source: a woman between 25 and 40 years old in good health.

V usage is TRBV15 and J usage is TRBJ1-5; tentative D call: TRBD1 (5 bases). The CDR3 runs 15 residues. Between the trimmed V and J ends, which lost 5 bases and 7 bases, there was a span of 18 bases. CDR1 LNHNV and CDR2 YYDKDF come from the germline V gene (reference sequence). The CDR3 spells CATSPQRGLDQPQHF. The CDR3 DNA is TGTGCCACCAGCCCACAAAGGGGTCTAGACCAGCCCCAGCATTTT.

The rearrangement uses TRBV5-1 and TRBJ2-1; D possibly corresponds to TRBD1 (6 bases). The ends were cut back, 4 bases at V and 1 base at J, with 12 bases in the middle. The CDR3 contains 15 residues. Germline CDR1 SGHRS, CDR2 YFSETQ. This CDR3 reads CASSRGQPSYNEQFF. The CDR3 DNA reads TGCGCCAGCAGCCGAGGACAGCCGTCCTACAATGAGCAGTTCTTC.

The V gene is TRBV5-1, the J gene TRBJ2-5; 7 nucleotides align to TRBD2. The CDR3 totals 14 residues. Germline-derived CDR1 and CDR2 are SGHRS and YFSETQ. The junction had 5 bases not matched to a gene; V was cut back by 1 base and J by 5 bases. The CDR3, as DNA: TGCGCCAGCAGCTTGTTGTTGGGAGGGGAGACCCAGTACTTC. This sequence encodes CASSLLLGGETQYF.

The chain recombines TRBV27 with TRBJ2-5, with D perhaps TRBD2 (5 bases). In germline, CDR1 is MNHEY, CDR2 SMNVEV (reference sequence). V gave up 6 bases and J gave up 3 bases, with 14 bases separating them. The CDR3 length is 14 residues. The CDR3 here is CASRSGSEEETQYF. DNA for the CDR3: TGTGCCAGCAGGAGTGGGAGCGAGGAAGAGACCCAGTACTTC.

The CDR3 nucleotides are TGTGCCAGCAGTTTATCGACGGCAGATACGCAGTATTTT. This sequence encodes CASSLSTADTQYF. The chain employs TRBV27 and TRBJ2-3; no clear D. With 0 bases removed from V and 4 bases from J, the gap between germline ends came to 5 bases. CDR3 size: 13 residues. From germline, CDR1 is MNHEY and CDR2 SMNVEV (reference sequence).

The chain has TRBV28 and TRBJ2-3, with a possible D match to TRBD2 (5 bases). Germline assignment: CDR1 MDHEN and CDR2 SYDVKM. V lost 3 bases and J lost 3, with 13 bases in between. The CDR3 consists of 15 residues. As DNA, the CDR3 is TGTGCCAGCAGTTTCACTATCGAGGGAACAGATACGCAGTATTTT. Translation gives CASSFTIEGTDTQYF.

The chain combines TRBV7-7 with TRBJ2-3; TRBD2 matches 7 bases. J gave up 5 bases and V 5 bases, and 7 bases lay outside the gene matches. The CDR3 loop spans 14 amino acids. Germline V CDR1 and CDR2: SSHAT, FNYEAQ (reference sequence). The CDR3: CASSLGLEGDTQYF. The DNA for the CDR3 is TGTGCCAGCAGCCTCGGACTAGAAGGAGATACGCAGTATTTT.

This clone has just one count. V gene TRBV7-9 combines with J gene TRBJ2-5; the D gene could be TRBD1 or TRBD2 (5 bases each). Trimming shortened V by 1 base and J by 2 bases, and 11 bases separated the two germline ends. CDR1 is SEHNR and CDR2 is FQNEAQ in the germline V gene (reference sequence). The CDR3 is made up of 15 amino acids. This CDR3 is CASSLGEGMQETQYF. The CDR3 DNA reads TGTGCCAGCAGCTTAGGTGAGGGGATGCAAGAGACCCAGTACTTC.

The chain employs TRBV27 and TRBJ2-1, with TRBD1 matching 9 bases. CDR1 and CDR2 from the germline V gene are MNHEY and SMNVEV (reference sequence). This CDR3 is built from 14 residues. V lost 6 bases to trimming and J lost 6 bases; unmatched junction nucleotides: 6. The CDR3 DNA sequence: TGTGCCAGCAGGACCGGGACAGGGTTCAATGAGCAGTTCTTC. Its protein is CASRTGTGFNEQFF.

The chain employs TRBV7-4 and TRBJ1-3; D remains unclear. The germline V and J ends were trimmed by 5 bases and 6 bases, with 20 bases remaining between them. The CDR3 totals 16 residues. The germline CDR1 and CDR2 sequences are SGHVT and SQSDAQ. CDR3 in amino acids: CASSPAGVKCENTIYF. The CDR3 DNA reads as TGTGCCAGCAGCCCGGCTGGGGTTAAGTGCGAAAACACCATATATTTT.

The chain uses TRBV9 and TRBJ2-7; TRBD1 aligns across 11 bases. Per germline, CDR1 SGDLS and CDR2 YYNGEE. This CDR3 region has 15 residues. Trimming cost V 4 bases and J 2 bases; bases outside gene matches: 5. The CDR3 DNA follows: TGTGCCAGCAGCCCTCCGGGACAGGGGGCCTACGAGCAGTACTTC. It yields the protein CASSPPGQGAYEQYF. Combining the CDR3 with reference TRBV9 and TRBJ2-7 gives the whole variable domain DSGVTQTPKHLITATGQRVTLRCSPRSGDLSVYWYQQSLDQGLQFLIQYYNGEERAKGNILERFSAQQFPDLHSELNLSSLELGDSALYFCASSPPGQGAYEQYFGPGTRLTVT.

The V call is TRBV10-3, the J call TRBJ1-1; D gene unclear. V dropped 6 bases and J dropped 7 bases, with 21 bases sitting between them. Germline V lookup: CDR1 ENHRY, CDR2 SYGVKD. The CDR3 is 15 amino acids. The CDR3 loop reads CAIRAAVLATGEAFF. The CDR3 DNA follows: TGTGCCATCAGGGCGGCCGTGCTCGCGACGGGTGAAGCTTTCTTT.

The chain is built from TRBV28 and TRBJ1-1; D may be TRBD1 (6 bases). CDR1 is MDHEN, CDR2 SYDVKM, per germline. The CDR3 totals 14 residues. V gave up 8 bases and J gave up 4 bases, with 17 bases separating them. The CDR3 here is CASQARRGLTEAFF. DNA of the CDR3: TGTGCCAGCCAGGCGCGACGGGGGCTCACTGAAGCTTTCTTT.

This clone has a single count. This specimen includes other DNA sequences encoding the same CDR3. The chain combines TRBV28 with TRBJ2-7, with 8 bases matching TRBD2. The CDR3 consists of 14 residues. Germline V gene data show CDR1 as MDHEN and CDR2 as SYDVKM. The V gene end was trimmed by 2 bases and the J gene end by 3 bases; junction bases not matched to a gene: 3. CDR3 in amino acids: CASSLTGGDYEQYF. Here the CDR3 DNA reads TGTGCCAGCAGTTTAACGGGGGGGGACTACGAGCAGTACTTC.

As concerns this clone: The same CDR3 can be traced to other DNA sequences in this sample. The rearrangement links TRBV27 to TRBJ2-1; D may be TRBD2 (5 bases). V lost 2 bases to trimming and J lost 10 bases, with 12 bases between them. This CDR3 has 13 residues. Germline values: CDR1 MNHEY, CDR2 SMNVEV (reference sequence). Written as DNA, the CDR3 is TGTGCCAGCAGTTTAAGAGGCCCGGGAGAGCAGTTCTTC. The encoded protein is CASSLRGPGEQFF.

The chain is built from TRBV2 and TRBJ2-7; perhaps TRBD1 as D (6 bases). Germline V lookup: CDR1 SNHLY, CDR2 FYNNEI. The CDR3 has 13 residues. V was trimmed by 3 bases and J by 3 bases, leaving 9 bases between them. The CDR3 spells CASSDEGHYEQYF. CDR3 DNA: TGTGCCAGCAGTGACGAGGGACACTACGAGCAGTACTTC.

The chain has TRBV2 and TRBJ2-7; D uncertain. This CDR3 spans 14 amino acids. Trimming pared 2 bases from V and 2 bases from J, leaving 10 bases between. In germline, CDR1 is SNHLY, CDR2 FYNNEI. For the CDR3, the DNA is TGTGCCAGCAGTGAAAGGTCCAGGACCTACGAGCAGTACTTC. It translates to CASSERSRTYEQYF.

The rearrangement uses TRBV18 and TRBJ2-5; TRBD1 is a possible D gene (6 bases). CDR3 length: 12 residues. Germline loops: CDR1 KGHSH, CDR2 LQKENI. V lost 9 bases and J 7 bases, leaving 15 bases between the germline ends. CDR3 loop: CASGDTDGTQYF. The CDR3 nucleotides are TGTGCCAGTGGGGACACGGACGGGACCCAGTACTTC.

The V call is TRBV9, the J call TRBJ2-5; 7 bases are shared with TRBD2. CDR1 is SGDLS and CDR2 is YYNGEE in the germline V gene. Trimming took 4 bases from V and 4 from J; bases not matched to a gene: 19. The CDR3 extends over 18 amino acids. The CDR3 DNA reads as TGTGCCAGCAGCACGAGCCGCACCGAACTAGCGCAGTCAGAGACCCAGTACTTC. Translated, it gives CASSTSRTELAQSETQYF.

On this clone: Other DNA sequences in this sample translate to the same CDR3. V usage is TRBV28 and J usage is TRBJ2-1; no clear D gene. The ends were cut back, 5 bases at V and 4 bases at J, with 9 bases in the middle. Germline CDR1 is MDHEN and CDR2 is SYDVKM. The CDR3 runs to 13 residues. The CDR3 sequence: CASSPRVYNEQFF. CDR3 coding DNA: TGTGCCAGCAGTCCTCGGGTATACAATGAGCAGTTCTTC.

This chain joins TRBV30 and TRBJ2-3; 7 bases are shared with TRBD2. CDR1 and CDR2 from the germline V gene are GTSNPN and SVGIG (reference sequence). The ends lost 2 bases at V and 0 bases at J; junction bases unmatched: 5. The CDR3 totals 15 residues. This CDR3 is CAWSLSGISTDTQYF. CDR3 bases: TGTGCCTGGAGTCTGAGCGGGATAAGCACAGATACGCAGTATTTT.

In its sample, this clone was seen once. V gene TRBV27 combines with J gene TRBJ2-7; 9 bases align to TRBD1. The CDR3 is 13 residues long. The V and J ends lost 10 bases and 6 bases, in that order; junction bases with no gene match: 10. Germline CDR1 MNHEY, CDR2 SMNVEV (reference sequence). DNA for the CDR3: TGTGCCACCCGAGGGACAGGGTGGGCCGAGCAGTACTTC. Protein product: CATRGTGWAEQYF.

The rearrangement uses TRBV28 and TRBJ2-5; D not resolved. The closer fit of TRBJ2-7 to the DNA end suggests the J call may be wrong. The CDR3 extends over 14 amino acids. Germline-derived CDR1 and CDR2 are MDHEN and SYDVKM. This CDR3 reads CASTSSGRLYEQYF. CDR3 DNA: TGTGCCAGCACCTCATCGGGCCGCCTCTACGAGCAGTACTTC.

The rearrangement links TRBV11-2 to TRBJ2-7; a weak D match, TRBD2 (6 bases). Germline lookup yields CDR1 SGHAT and CDR2 FQNNGV. There are 14 residues in the CDR3. The V gene lost 9 bases and the J gene lost 5 bases, with 20 bases spanning the gap. CDR3 loop: CASAGRSWEDEQYF. The DNA for the CDR3 is TGTGCCAGTGCAGGTCGGTCGTGGGAGGACGAGCAGTACTTC.

The chain carries TRBV4-1 and TRBJ2-1, with D perhaps matching TRBD2 (5 bases). The CDR3 spans 14 residues. CDR1 and CDR2 from the germline V gene are MGHRA and YSYEKL. The V end was cut by 4 bases, the J end by 2 bases, with 9 bases between. CDR3: CASSRTGAYNEQFF. Written as DNA, the CDR3 is TGCGCCAGCAGCCGGACCGGGGCCTACAATGAGCAGTTCTTC.

The chain couples TRBV10-2 to TRBJ2-1, with TRBD2 matching over 13 bases. The CDR3 covers 14 residues. Trimming cost V 2 bases and J 8 bases; bases outside gene matches: 0. Germline V gives CDR1 WSHSY, CDR2 SAAADI. CDR3 bases: TGCGCCAGCAGTGAGGGACTAGCGGGAGATGAGCAGTTCTTC. It codes for CASSEGLAGDEQFF.

The rearrangement links TRBV2 to TRBJ2-7, with TRBD1 as a possible D gene (8 bases). V was clipped by 4 bases and J by 0 bases, with 16 bases between them. The CDR3 extends over 16 amino acids. Germline-derived CDR1 and CDR2 are SNHLY and FYNNEI. The CDR3 sequence is CASSGEGGQASYEQYF. The CDR3 DNA reads TGTGCCAGCAGTGGGGAGGGGGGACAGGCCTCCTACGAGCAGTACTTC.

The rearrangement uses TRBV14 and TRBJ2-7; 7 bases are a match to TRBD2. The CDR3 length is 18 residues. V trimming: 0 bases; J trimming: 2 bases; junction bases outside the gene matches: 13. CDR1 is SGHDN and CDR2 is FVKESK in the germline V gene. CDR3 in amino acids: CASSQDPLYGEGTYEQYF. The CDR3 DNA reads as TGTGCCAGCAGCCAAGACCCCCTTTACGGGGAGGGCACCTACGAGCAGTACTTC. Filled out from reference TRBV14 and TRBJ2-7, the complete variable domain reads EAGVTQFPSHSVIEKGQTVTLRCDPISGHDNLYWYRRVMGKEIKFLLHFVKESKQDESGMPNNRFLAERTGGTYSTLKVQPAELEDSGVYFCASSQDPLYGEGTYEQYFGPGTRLTVT.

This clone was detected once. The chain uses TRBV4-1 and TRBJ2-2; tentatively, D is TRBD1 or TRBD2 (6 bases each). The V gene's germline CDR1 is MGHRA and CDR2 YSYEKL. The CDR3 covers 15 residues. V lost 2 bases and J lost 5, with 12 bases in between. The CDR3 region is CASSQSEGGTGELFF. CDR3 nucleotides: TGCGCCAGCAGCCAAAGTGAAGGGGGGACCGGGGAGCTGTTTTTT.

The genes are TRBV7-9 and TRBJ2-7; 7 bases are shared with TRBD2. Losses at the gene ends were 5 bases for V and 0 bases for J; bases not matched to a gene: 7. Germline V CDR1 and CDR2: SEHNR, FQNEAQ (reference sequence). The CDR3 sequence is 15 residues long. The CDR3 region has the DNA TGTGCCAGCAGCGCGCCTCAGCGGGGCTCCTACGAGCAGTACTTC. Encoded protein: CASSAPQRGSYEQYF.

The chain links TRBV27 to TRBJ2-7, with TRBD2 matching 7 bases. The junction had 11 bases not matched to a gene; V was cut back by 5 bases and J by 4 bases. CDR1 is MNHEY, CDR2 SMNVEV, per germline (reference sequence). The CDR3 runs 15 residues. The CDR3 DNA reads as TGTGCCAGCAGTCCCCGGGGGGACGGGAGATACGAGCAGTACTTC. Translated: CASSPRGDGRYEQYF.